The 4 T cell receptor beta chains below all came from one sample that was sequenced in a study of PD-L1 blockade in urothelial cancer. Regarding time point: pretreatment peripheral blood. The repertoire was sequenced with immunoSEQ multiplex PCR; TCRdb's copy has only in-frame clones and lacks some. The sample has around 92,000 clones, about 90% seen once; the top ten hold 0.85% to 1%. Sequenced material: PBMCs, taken around atezolizumab (anti-PD-L1) treatment. The receptors here all came from an elderly woman with urothelial cancer.

This chain links TRBV30 with TRBJ2-3, with TRBD1 as a possible D gene (5 bases). Deletions cut 5 bases from V and 0 bases from J, with 12 bases between. CDR3 size: 14 residues. In germline, CDR1 is GTSNPN, CDR2 SVGIG (reference sequence). The chain's CDR3 is CAWGRAGSTDTQYF. As DNA, the CDR3 is TGTGCCTGGGGCCGGGCAGGGAGCACAGATACGCAGTATTTT.

This clone was counted between two and nine times. J is TRBJ2-3 and V is TRBV2, with TRBD2 identical over 7 bases. CDR3 length: 13 residues. Germline values: CDR1 SNHLY, CDR2 FYNNEI. The trim removed 4 bases at V and 4 bases at J, leaving 2 bases unmatched. The CDR3 loop is CASSGLAPDTQYF. Written as DNA, the CDR3 is TGTGCCAGCAGTGGACTAGCTCCAGATACGCAGTATTTT.

In this sample, this clone turned up a few times. This chain uses TRBV27 with TRBJ2-7; D is possibly TRBD1 (5 bases). Germline CDR1 is MNHEY and CDR2 is SMNVEV (reference sequence). This CDR3 region has 15 residues. Trimming shortened V by 0 bases and J by 0 bases, and 9 bases separated the two germline ends. The CDR3 spells CASSLSRAISYEQYF. CDR3 DNA: TGTGCCAGCAGTTTATCCAGGGCGATCTCCTACGAGCAGTACTTC.

The CDR3 nucleotides read TGCGCCAGTCATAGCTCCTACAATGAGCAGTTCTTC. Protein: CASHSSYNEQFF. The chain is built from TRBV5-1 and TRBJ2-1; D not certain. V was trimmed by 8 bases and J by 0 bases, leaving 6 bases between them. This CDR3 contains 12 residues. Germline CDR1 reads SGHRS; CDR2 reads YFSETQ.